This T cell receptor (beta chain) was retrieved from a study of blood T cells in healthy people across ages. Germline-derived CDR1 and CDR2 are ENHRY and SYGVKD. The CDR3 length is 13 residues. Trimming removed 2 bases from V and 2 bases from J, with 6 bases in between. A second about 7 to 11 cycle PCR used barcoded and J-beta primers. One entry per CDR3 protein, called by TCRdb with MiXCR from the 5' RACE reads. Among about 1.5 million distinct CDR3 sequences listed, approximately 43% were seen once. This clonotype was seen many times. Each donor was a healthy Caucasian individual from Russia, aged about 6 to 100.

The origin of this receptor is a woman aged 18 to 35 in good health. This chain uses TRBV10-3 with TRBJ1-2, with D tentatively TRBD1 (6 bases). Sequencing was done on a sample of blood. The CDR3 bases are TGTGCCATCAGTGAGGACAGGAACTATGGCTACACCTTC. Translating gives CAISEDRNYGYTF.